The 17 T cell receptor beta chains presented below share a single source sample, sequenced in a study of shared clonotypes between healthy human individuals. Some clones are missing from TCRdb's copy, which holds only in-frame ones; the method was immunoSEQ multiplex PCR. The repertoire holds 1,500,000 or so clones, with roughly 97% as singletons. The specimen was naive CD4+ T cells sorted from blood. Subset denoted: CD45RA+ positively selected. All receptors come from a man aged 25-45 years in good health.

The V call is TRBV28, the J call TRBJ2-1; D gene unclear. This CDR3 contains 12 residues. CDR1 MDHEN and CDR2 SYDVKM come from the germline V gene. Trimming removed 2 bases at V and 6 bases at J, with 5 bases between. Here the CDR3 DNA reads TGTGCCAGCAGTTTACCCTTCAATGAGCAGTTCTTC. This gives the protein CASSLPFNEQFF.

The rearrangement joins TRBV28 to TRBJ1-2; 8 bases align to TRBD1. With 2 bases clipped from V and 8 bases from J, the junction kept 10 bases outside the gene matches. The germline gives CDR1 MDHEN, CDR2 SYDVKM. The CDR3 is 15 amino acids. CDR3 nucleotides: TGTGCCAGCAGTTTAGGACACTACAGGGGGGGCGGCTACACCTTC. This encodes CASSLGHYRGGGYTF.

The chain links TRBV19 to TRBJ1-5; a weak D match, TRBD1 (6 bases). CDR1 is LNHDA and CDR2 is SQIVND in the germline V gene (reference sequence). CDR3 size: 17 residues. Trimming removed 3 bases from V and 6 bases from J, with 21 bases in between. Here the CDR3 DNA reads TGTGCCAGTAGTATTAGAATCAGGGGCCCGAGGGCTCAGCCCCAGCATTTT. It codes for CASSIRIRGPRAQPQHF.

The V and J genes are TRBV25-1 and TRBJ1-2; 9 bases align to TRBD1. With 5 bases clipped from V and 8 bases from J, the junction kept 18 bases outside the gene matches. The CDR3 consists of 17 residues. Germline loops: CDR1 MGHDK, CDR2 SYGVNS. The DNA of the CDR3 is TGTGCCAGCAGTCCCGGACAGGGGATCCCCTCTATGTCCGGCTACACCTTC. Residues: CASSPGQGIPSMSGYTF.

This chain connects TRBV21-1 to TRBJ2-7; the DNA was not compared with TRBD2, the D call given in the table. TRBV21-1 is tagged as a pseudogene. The CDR3 covers 16 residues. The CDR3, as DNA: TGTGCCAGCAGCATAGACCTTGCGGAGAGACCCTACGAGCAGTACTTC. It is translated as CASSIDLAERPYEQYF.

This rearrangement joins TRBV5-1 to TRBJ2-3, with no clear D. Trimming removed 4 bases at V and 0 bases at J, with 18 bases between. The CDR3 runs to 17 residues. Germline loops: CDR1 SGHRS, CDR2 YFSETQ. The CDR3 nucleotides read TGCGCCAGCAGCCTTGTTGGCGCTACCGTCAGCACAGATACGCAGTATTTT. Its protein product is CASSLVGATVSTDTQYF.

The V gene is TRBV9, the J gene TRBJ2-3, with TRBD2 matching over 7 bases. V dropped 1 base and J dropped 5; count of bases not matched to a gene: 4. Germline V gives CDR1 SGDLS, CDR2 YYNGEE. CDR3 size: 14 residues. The CDR3 DNA is TGTGCCAGCAGCGTAACCCCTAGCGGAGATACGCAGTATTTT. Its protein product is CASSVTPSGDTQYF.

The rearrangement links TRBV30 to TRBJ1-5; a possible D gene is TRBD1 (6 bases). Germline CDR1 reads GTSNPN; CDR2 reads SVGIG (reference sequence). Trimming removed 5 bases at V and 5 bases at J, with 13 bases between. The CDR3 totals 13 residues. The CDR3 bases are TGTGCCTGGCAACAGGGCTGGGATCAGCCCCAGCATTTT. Its translation is CAWQQGWDQPQHF. The variable domain in full, completed from reference TRBV30 and TRBJ1-5, reads SQTIHQWPATLVQPVGSPLSLECTVEGTSNPNLYWYRQAAGRGLQLLFYSVGIGQISSEVPQNLSASRPQDRQFILSSKKLLLSDSGFYLCAWQQGWDQPQHFGDGTRLSIL.

The count of this clone is one. The V gene is TRBV25-1, the J gene TRBJ1-2, with 7 bases matching TRBD1. CDR1 is MGHDK and CDR2 is SYGVNS in the germline V gene. The CDR3 runs to 17 residues. V gave up 6 bases and J gave up 8 bases; unmatched junction bases: 21. CDR3 bases: TGTGCCAGCAGGAGATCCGGGACAGACCTCATAGCGGTGGGCTACACCTTC. This gives the protein CASRRSGTDLIAVGYTF.

The sample holds one count of this clone. This rearrangement joins TRBV5-1 to TRBJ2-1; D is unresolved. V shed 0 bases and J shed 6 bases, with 7 bases lying between them. The CDR3 has 13 amino acids. Germline loops: CDR1 SGHRS, CDR2 YFSETQ. The chain's CDR3 is CASSLETGNEQFF. CDR3 nucleotide sequence: TGCGCCAGCAGCTTGGAGACCGGCAATGAGCAGTTCTTC.

The chain carries TRBV25-1 and TRBJ1-4, with 10 bases identical to TRBD1. Germline trimming cut 3 bases from V and 5 bases from J; bases unmatched to any gene: 3. Germline CDR1 is MGHDK and CDR2 is SYGVNS. The CDR3 length is 15 residues. The CDR3 sequence: CASSDPGQGNEKLFF. The CDR3 bases are TGTGCCAGCAGTGACCCGGGACAGGGGAATGAAAAACTGTTTTTT.

The chain is built from TRBV18 and TRBJ1-2; the D is unclear. Between the trimmed V and J ends, which lost 3 bases and 4 bases, there was a span of 12 bases. The CDR3 is made up of 14 amino acids. Germline CDR1 is KGHSH and CDR2 is LQKENI. CDR3 nucleotide sequence: TGTGCCAGCTCACCCAGCGAATGGGTCTATGGCTACACCTTC. Translating it yields CASSPSEWVYGYTF.

V gene TRBV18 combines with J gene TRBJ1-2, with 11 positions matching TRBD1. Unmatched junction bases numbered 5, after V lost 2 bases and J lost 3 bases. Germline V lookup: CDR1 KGHSH, CDR2 LQKENI. This CDR3 comprises 16 residues. DNA of the CDR3: TGTGCCAGCTCACCATCCGGGACAGGGGGACACTATGGCTACACCTTC. Amino acid sequence: CASSPSGTGGHYGYTF.

The chain couples TRBV5-4 to TRBJ2-7; 9 bases are shared with TRBD2. CDR1 SGHNT and CDR2 YYREEE come from the germline V gene (reference sequence). CDR3 length: 15 residues. V lost 4 bases, J lost 5 bases, and 10 bases stayed unmatched. CDR3 sequence: CASSAPGLAYHEQYF. The CDR3 DNA reads TGTGCCAGCAGCGCCCCGGGACTAGCATACCACGAGCAGTACTTC.

This clone occurred once. The genes are TRBV7-8 and TRBJ2-7, with TRBD2 identical over 10 bases. Unmatched junction bases numbered 3, after V lost 6 bases and J lost 1 base. CDR3 length equals 14 residues. The germline CDR1 and CDR2 sequences are SGHVS and FQNEAQ. The CDR3 region is CASREREGSYEQYF. The CDR3 DNA reads as TGTGCCAGCAGGGAGCGGGAGGGGTCCTACGAGCAGTACTTC.

J is TRBJ2-7 and V is TRBV19; TRBD1 agrees at 9 bases. This CDR3 has 14 residues. Germline V gene lookup returns CDR1 LNHDA and CDR2 SQIVND (reference sequence). The V and J ends lost 6 bases and 4 bases, in that order; junction bases with no gene match: 7. CDR3 bases: TGTGCCAGTAGCGCGACAGGGGGTACGTACGAGCAGTACTTC. It codes for CASSATGGTYEQYF.

V and J are TRBV5-6 and TRBJ2-3, with D perhaps TRBD2 (6 bases). V lost 4 bases to trimming and J lost 0 bases, with 15 bases between them. The CDR3 extends over 16 amino acids. Germline CDR1 and CDR2: SGHDT and YYEEEE. CDR3 residues: CASSRDGRPSTDTQYF. The CDR3 DNA reads as TGTGCCAGCAGCCGGGACGGGAGACCTAGCACAGATACGCAGTATTTT.